A single sample gave rise to the 23 T cell receptor beta chains below, sequenced in a study of regulatory T cells in long-lasting Graves disease. Described time point: newly diagnosed GD, antithyroid drugs for less than 3 months. RNA isolated from PBMCs was used to make the TCR library. For TCR beta, libraries came from iRepertoire HTBI primers and Arm-PCR of CDR3 regions. TCRdb passed the multiplex PCR reads through MiXCR, listing each CDR3 protein once. The sample contains roughly 350,000 distinct CDR3 sequences, about 17% of which appear only once. The sample was also reused in another study, on T cells in Graves' hyperthyroidism and ophthalmopathy.

Sequencing used peripheral blood mononuclear cells (PBMCs), obtained at new diagnosis, from a patient treated with antithyroid drugs. These receptor sequences come from a woman aged 18-30 years with Graves disease.

This clonotype has a handful of counts. The V gene is TRBV15, the J gene TRBJ2-7, with 8 bases fitting TRBD2. V was clipped by 2 bases and J by 6 bases; unmatched bases: 12. Germline V gene data show CDR1 as LNHNV and CDR2 as YYDKDF (reference sequence). This CDR3 is built from 16 residues. This chain's CDR3 is CATSRNPGRARSEQYF. The CDR3 nucleotides read TGTGCCACCAGCAGAAATCCCGGGAGGGCCAGGTCCGAGCAGTACTTC. Full variable domain (outside the CDR3, taken from reference TRBV15 and TRBJ2-7): DAMVIQNPRYQVTQFGKPVTLSCSQTLNHNVMYWYQQKSSQAPKLLFHYYDKDFNNEADTPDNFQSRRPNTSFCFLDIRSPGLGDTAMYLCATSRNPGRARSEQYFGPGTRLTVT.

This clonotype was picked up many times. The chain carries TRBV3-1 and TRBJ1-2; the match to TRBD1 covers 9 bases. Germline CDR1 and CDR2: LGHDT and YNNKEL (reference sequence). The CDR3 is 15 amino acids. The junction had 9 bases not matched to a gene; V was cut back by 2 bases and J by 8 bases. CDR3 bases: TGTGCCAGCAGCCAACAGAGACAGGGGGGCTACGGCTACACCTTC. Residues: CASSQQRQGGYGYTF.

Only a few counts were recorded for this clonotype. The CDR3 ends on some other residue instead of the conserved phenylalanine or tryptophan, so this is likely a read error. V is TRBV3-1 and J is TRBJ1-1; 7 nucleotides line up with TRBD1. The length of the CDR3 is 14 residues. The junction had 6 bases not matched to a gene; V was cut back by 4 bases and J by 4 bases. CDR1 and CDR2 (germline): LGHDT, YNNKEL (reference sequence). For the CDR3, the DNA is TGTGCCAGCAGCCCCCTGCAGGGGGGCACTGAAGCTTTCCTT. It is translated as CASSPLQGGTEAFL.

V usage is TRBV20-1 and J usage is TRBJ1-5; D is unclear. This CDR3 has 12 residues. Trimming took off 3 bases at V and 7 bases at J, with 10 bases between the two ends. Germline assignment: CDR1 DFQATT and CDR2 SNEGSKA (reference sequence). In DNA form, the CDR3 reads TGCAGTGCTAGTGCCGGGCCCCAGCCCCAGCATTTT. As protein: CSASAGPQPQHF.

This clonotype appeared many times. The chain uses TRBV5-1 and TRBJ1-2, with 10 bases that match TRBD1. The germline CDR1 and CDR2 sequences are SGHRS and YFSETQ. Germline trimming cut 4 bases from V and 2 bases from J; bases unmatched to any gene: 5. The CDR3 sequence is 15 residues long. CDR3 in amino acids: CASSRTGGMNYGYTF. CDR3 DNA: TGCGCCAGCAGCCGGACAGGGGGGATGAACTATGGCTACACCTTC.

This clonotype was found many times. This chain links TRBV2 with TRBJ1-1; the D is unclear. This CDR3 region has 14 residues. CDR1 and CDR2 from the germline V gene are SNHLY and FYNNEI. Trimming removed 4 bases from V and 0 bases from J, with 9 bases in between. The CDR3 DNA reads TGTGCCAGCAGTGCTGATACCATGAACACTGAAGCTTTCTTT. Its protein is CASSADTMNTEAFF.

This chain connects TRBV2 to TRBJ1-5, with TRBD1 matching over 7 bases. There are 13 residues in the CDR3. V trimming: 6 bases; J trimming: 7 bases; junction bases outside the gene matches: 6. Germline assignment: CDR1 SNHLY and CDR2 FYNNEI. The CDR3, as DNA: TGTGCCAGCAGCTACAGGGGCGGGCAGCCCCAGCATTTT. It is translated as CASSYRGGQPQHF. The variable domain in full, with the rest retrieved from reference TRBV2 and TRBJ1-5, is EPEVTQTPSHQVTQMGQEVILRCVPISNHLYFYWYRQILGQKVEFLVSFYNNEISEKSEIFDDQFSVERPDGSNFTLKIRSTKLEDSAMYFCASSYRGGQPQHFGDGTRLSIL.

This clonotype was seen ten or more times. This chain joins TRBV27 and TRBJ1-6; no firm D call. There are 15 residues in the CDR3. Trimming pared 2 bases from V and 10 bases from J, leaving 15 bases between. Germline V gene lookup returns CDR1 MNHEY and CDR2 SMNVEV (reference sequence). CDR3 residues: CASSLLQARESPLHF. Here the CDR3 DNA reads TGTGCCAGCAGTTTACTGCAGGCACGAGAGTCACCCCTCCACTTT.

This clonotype was picked up a small number of times. This chain connects TRBV12-3 or TRBV12-4 to TRBJ1-5, with TRBD1 as a possible D gene (6 bases). Trimming pared 1 base from V and 4 bases from J, leaving 8 bases between. This CDR3 has 14 amino acids. CDR3 DNA sequence: TGTGCCAGCAGTTTAGTCCAGGGGAATCAGCCCCAGCATTTT. Translated: CASSLVQGNQPQHF.

The sample holds a few counts of this clonotype. The genes are TRBV5-1 and TRBJ2-7; 10 bases map to TRBD2. The V segment lost 2 bases and the J segment 5 bases; nucleotides outside the gene matches: 4. The CDR3 loop spans 14 amino acids. Germline V CDR1 and CDR2: SGHRS, YFSETQ. The CDR3 DNA reads as TGCGCCAGCAGCTTCGCTAGCGGGAGTGACGAGCAGTACTTC. Protein: CASSFASGSDEQYF. The complete variable domain, with remaining parts taken from reference TRBV5-1 and TRBJ2-7, reads KAGVTQTPRYLIKTRGQQVTLSCSPISGHRSVSWYQQTPGQGLQFLFEYFSETQRNKGNFPGRFSGRQFSNSRSEMNVSTLELGDSALYLCASSFASGSDEQYFGPGTRLTVT.

V usage is TRBV6-1 and J usage is TRBJ1-1; 8 bases line up with TRBD1. Trimming took 7 bases from V and 4 from J; bases not matched to a gene: 11. This CDR3 has 15 amino acids. Germline V CDR1 and CDR2: MNHNS, SASEGT. The CDR3 bases are TGTGCCAGCAACGTACAGCAGGGGGCTGGCACTGAAGCTTTCTTT. Translating it yields CASNVQQGAGTEAFF.

The J gene is TRBJ2-7, the V gene TRBV29-1; D call uncertain. CDR3 size: 12 residues. V was shortened by 0 bases and J by 2 bases, with 5 bases between the two germline ends. Germline V CDR1 and CDR2: SQVTM, ANQGSEA. CDR3 loop: CSVEDTTYEQYF. The CDR3 DNA reads TGCAGCGTTGAAGATACAACCTACGAGCAGTACTTC.

This chain uses TRBV19 with TRBJ1-4; perhaps TRBD1 as D (6 bases). Germline CDR1 reads LNHDA; CDR2 reads SQIVND (reference sequence). V lost 6 bases and J 7 bases, leaving 18 bases between the germline ends. This CDR3 spans 15 amino acids. The chain's CDR3 is CASSLLDGTREKLFF. CDR3 nucleotides: TGTGCCAGTAGCCTCCTTGACGGGACACGTGAAAAACTGTTTTTT.

There are many counts of this clonotype. The chain uses TRBV27 and TRBJ1-2; 7 bases map to TRBD1. The CDR3 contains 15 residues. The germline gives CDR1 MNHEY, CDR2 SMNVEV (reference sequence). The trim removed 6 bases at V and 0 bases at J, leaving 7 bases unmatched. DNA for the CDR3: TGTGCCAGCAGCAATCGACAGGGAGCTAACTATGGCTACACCTTC. Protein sequence: CASSNRQGANYGYTF.

This clonotype showed up many times. The rearrangement uses TRBV20-1 and TRBJ2-7, with no clear D. Trimming removed 0 bases at V and 3 bases at J, with 9 bases between. This CDR3 contains 13 residues. Per the germline V gene, CDR1 is DFQATT and CDR2 is SNEGSKA (reference sequence). The CDR3 is CSARESTDYEQYF. The CDR3 DNA sequence: TGCAGTGCTAGAGAATCCACGGACTACGAGCAGTACTTC.

In the case of this clonotype: A much larger clone is a single base away; this may be a read error. This chain connects TRBV20-1 to TRBJ2-5, with TRBD2 matching 14 bases. Per germline, CDR1 DFQATT and CDR2 SNEGSKA (reference sequence). This CDR3 spans 16 amino acids. In DNA, the CDR3 is TGCAGTGCTAGAGGCGGGACTAGCGGGAGCCAAGAGGCCCAGTACTTC. This translates into CSARGGTSGSQEAQYF.

For this clonotype: Being one base from a much bigger clone, this may be a read error. CDR3 sequence reads: CASRPGSSYEQYF. In DNA, the CDR3 is TGTGCCAGCAGGCCCGGGAGCTCCTACGAGCAGTACTTC. The gene calls are TRBV6-1 and TRBJ2-7, with TRBD2 as a possible D gene (6 bases). CDR1 is MNHNS and CDR2 is SASEGT in the germline V gene. The germline V and J ends were trimmed by 6 bases and 0 bases, with 9 bases remaining between them. The CDR3 length is 13 residues.

Notes on this clonotype: Because it lacks the conserved phenylalanine or tryptophan at the end, this CDR3 is likely a read error. The chain is built from TRBV10-2 and TRBJ2-7, with D unclear. The DNA matches TRBJ2-5 better at its end, which makes the J call doubtful. The germline V gene has CDR1 WSHSY and CDR2 SAAADI. There are 15 residues in the CDR3. CDR3 loop: CASSESEKGMETQYS. The CDR3 DNA follows: TGCGCCAGCAGTGAGTCGGAGAAAGGGATGGAGACCCAGTACTCC.

This clonotype has ten or more counts. The V and J genes are TRBV5-1 and TRBJ1-1; 8 bases map to TRBD1. V was pared by 4 bases and J by 4 bases, with 9 bases of the junction left unmatched. The germline V gene has CDR1 SGHRS and CDR2 YFSETQ. The CDR3 is 15 amino acids. The CDR3 is CASSLGQGGLTEAFF. The DNA for the CDR3 is TGCGCCAGCAGCCTAGGACAGGGAGGACTCACTGAAGCTTTCTTT.

This clonotype has more than one count but fewer than ten. The V gene is TRBV24-1, the J gene TRBJ2-1; D remains unclear. This CDR3 is built from 14 residues. CDR1 is KGHDR and CDR2 is SFDVKD in the germline V gene. The ends were cut back, 5 bases at V and 9 bases at J, with 16 bases in the middle. CDR3 sequence reads: CATSGAYAYGEQFF. CDR3 nucleotide sequence: TGTGCCACCAGTGGAGCCTACGCATACGGTGAGCAGTTCTTC.

This clonotype has only a few counts. The J gene is TRBJ1-6, the V gene TRBV5-1; D is possibly TRBD1 (6 bases). This CDR3 region has 16 residues. Germline CDR1 is SGHRS and CDR2 is YFSETQ. The V end was cut by 3 bases, the J end by 5 bases, with 15 bases between. The CDR3 spells CASSSSPTGDNSPLHF. CDR3 DNA sequence: TGCGCCAGCAGCTCCTCCCCGACAGGCGATAATTCACCCCTCCACTTT.

The sample holds one count of this clonotype. This chain uses TRBV5-1 with TRBJ2-3; 11 bases match TRBD2. With V trimmed by 4 bases and J by 5 bases, 3 bases remained unmatched. The CDR3 sequence is 14 residues long. The germline gives CDR1 SGHRS, CDR2 YFSETQ. CDR3 bases: TGCGCCAGCAGCCCCGGGACTAGCGGAGATACGCAGTATTTT. Amino acids: CASSPGTSGDTQYF.

This clonotype was detected many times. This chain links TRBV2 with TRBJ2-5, with 12 bases matching TRBD2. With V trimmed by 6 bases and J by 5 bases, 13 bases remained unmatched. The germline gives CDR1 SNHLY, CDR2 FYNNEI. The CDR3 loop spans 17 amino acids. The CDR3 DNA sequence: TGTGCCAGCAGGGCAACTAGCGGGGGGCCGTTAGTTGAGACCCAGTACTTC. Translating gives CASRATSGGPLVETQYF. The full variable domain, its missing parts supplied by reference TRBV2 and TRBJ2-5, is EPEVTQTPSHQVTQMGQEVILRCVPISNHLYFYWYRQILGQKVEFLVSFYNNEISEKSEIFDDQFSVERPDGSNFTLKIRSTKLEDSAMYFCASRATSGGPLVETQYFGPGTRLLVL.